The clone carrying this T cell receptor beta chain has at least ten counts. Regions amplified from RNA transcripts were the TCR beta CDR3 regions. TCR CDR3 underwent first-round RT-PCR with the HTBI primer set. Using its own MiXCR run on the multiplex PCR reads, TCRdb lists one record per CDR3 protein. Among 600,000 or so distinct CDR3 sequences, 46% were seen once, and the ten largest hold just under 8.5%. The data are from a study of T cells in Graves' hyperthyroidism and ophthalmopathy. Trimming took 6 bases from V and 1 from J, leaving 13 bases between them. The length of the CDR3 is 15 residues. The germline gives CDR1 SGHTA, CDR2 FQGNSA.

The sequence derives from a woman between 18 and 30 years old with Graves' hyperthyroidism. Sequencing input: peripheral blood or thyroid tissue (not recorded which). The chain links TRBV7-2 to TRBJ1-5; D remains ambiguous. The CDR3: CASRQQSLSNQPQHF. CDR3 bases: TGTGCCAGCAGGCAACAGAGTTTGAGCAATCAGCCCCAGCATTTT.